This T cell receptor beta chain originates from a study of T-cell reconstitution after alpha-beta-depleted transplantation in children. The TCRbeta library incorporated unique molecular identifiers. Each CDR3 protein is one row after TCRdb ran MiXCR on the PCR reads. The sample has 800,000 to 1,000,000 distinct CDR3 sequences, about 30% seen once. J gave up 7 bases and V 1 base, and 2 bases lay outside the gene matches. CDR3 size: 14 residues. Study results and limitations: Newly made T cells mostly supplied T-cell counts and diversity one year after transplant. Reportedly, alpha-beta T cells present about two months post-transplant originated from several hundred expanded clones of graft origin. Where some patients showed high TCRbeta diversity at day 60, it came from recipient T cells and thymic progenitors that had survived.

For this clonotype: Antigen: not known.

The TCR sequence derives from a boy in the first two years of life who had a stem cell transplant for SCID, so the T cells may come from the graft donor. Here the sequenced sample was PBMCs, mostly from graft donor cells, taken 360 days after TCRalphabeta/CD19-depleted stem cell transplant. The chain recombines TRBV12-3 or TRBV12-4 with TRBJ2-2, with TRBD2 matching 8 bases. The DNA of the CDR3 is TGTGCCAGCAGTTTAGGACTAGCGCGCGGGGAGCTGTTTTTT. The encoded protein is CASSLGLARGELFF.